This passage covers 31 T cell receptor beta chains from one sample sequenced in a study of T cell changes during pregnancy in multiple sclerosis. Assay: immunoSEQ multiplex PCR; the TCRdb copy retains only in-frame clones and omits some. The sample carries around 57,000 clones, over 80% recorded once. This specimen consisted of CD4+ T cells from peripheral blood mononuclear cells, obtained after pregnancy. Receptor source: a female donor in good health, enrolled as a control in a pregnancy study.

This chain connects TRBV14 to TRBJ1-1; maybe TRBD1 (6 bases). From germline, CDR1 is SGHDN and CDR2 FVKESK. Trimming removed 4 bases from V and 2 bases from J, with 14 bases in between. The CDR3 is 15 residues long. CDR3 region: CASSPLQGKNTEAFF. The CDR3 nucleotides read TGTGCCAGCAGCCCCTTACAGGGAAAAAACACTGAAGCTTTCTTT.

V usage is TRBV18 and J usage is TRBJ2-1, with TRBD2 matching over 7 bases. Per germline, CDR1 KGHSH and CDR2 LQKENI. V trimming: 2 bases; J trimming: 8 bases; junction bases outside the gene matches: 3. CDR3 length: 13 residues. The CDR3 DNA follows: TGTGCCAGCTCACCAGGGGCGGGGGATGAGCAGTTCTTC. Translating it yields CASSPGAGDEQFF.

This clone has just one count. The chain has TRBV19 and TRBJ1-1; no definite D call. The V end was cut by 6 bases, the J end by 1 base, with 15 bases between. The CDR3 is 15 residues long. From germline, CDR1 is LNHDA and CDR2 SQIVND (reference sequence). The CDR3 nucleotides read TGTGCCAGTAGGACCTCTCGGGAGCAGAACACTGAAGCTTTCTTT. Translated: CASRTSREQNTEAFF.

This rearrangement joins TRBV15 to TRBJ2-3, with 9 bases that match TRBD1. With V trimmed by 4 bases and J by 2 bases, 7 bases remained unmatched. CDR3 length equals 16 residues. Germline V gene sequence: CDR1 LNHNV, CDR2 YYDKDF (reference sequence). The CDR3 region has the DNA TGTGCCACCAGCATTGGGACAGGGATAAACACAGATACGCAGTATTTT. Translating it yields CATSIGTGINTDTQYF.

The chain recombines TRBV19 with TRBJ1-5; D ambiguous. In germline, CDR1 is LNHDA, CDR2 SQIVND (reference sequence). V was trimmed by 9 bases and J by 10 bases, leaving 16 bases between them. The CDR3 spans 12 residues. DNA of the CDR3: TGTGCCAGCAGAGAGGGTTTAAGACCCCAGCATTTT. This sequence encodes CASREGLRPQHF.

The V and J genes are TRBV5-1 and TRBJ1-2; D may be TRBD1 (6 bases). The germline CDR1 and CDR2 sequences are SGHRS and YFSETQ. Trimming removed 1 base from V and 6 bases from J, with 13 bases in between. The CDR3 contains 14 residues. The CDR3 reads CASSLIGQIDGYTF. The DNA of the CDR3 is TGCGCCAGCAGCTTGATAGGACAGATAGATGGCTACACCTTC.

This chain uses TRBV6-5 with TRBJ1-5, with 7 bases lining up with TRBD1. Per germline, CDR1 MNHEY and CDR2 SVGAGI. V trimming: 0 bases; J trimming: 3 bases; junction bases outside the gene matches: 2. This CDR3 region has 15 residues. The CDR3 region has the DNA TGTGCCAGCAGTTACTCGACAGGGCTCAATCAGCCCCAGCATTTT. Its translation: CASSYSTGLNQPQHF.

The rearrangement uses TRBV7-8 and TRBJ1-1; D is unclear. V lost 2 bases and J 1 base, leaving 8 bases between the germline ends. CDR1 SGHVS and CDR2 FQNEAQ come from the germline V gene. The CDR3 sequence is 14 residues long. The CDR3, as DNA: TGTGCCAGCAGCTTACAGGAGGCGAACACTGAAGCTTTCTTT. This codes for CASSLQEANTEAFF.

In this sample, this clone turned up once. In DNA form, the CDR3 reads TGTGCCAGCGGTGGGACAGTCCGGGGTTATGGCTACACCTTC. It encodes CASGGTVRGYGYTF. This sequence joins TRBV19 and TRBJ1-2; 7 bases fit TRBD1. Looked up from germline, CDR1 is LNHDA and CDR2 is SQIVND (reference sequence). Losses at the gene ends were 9 bases for V and 5 bases for J; bases not matched to a gene: 12. The CDR3 is 14 residues long.

This clone was detected once. The rearrangement uses TRBV9 and TRBJ2-3; 8 bases agree with TRBD1. The CDR3 loop spans 16 amino acids. V lost 4 bases, J lost 2 bases, and 9 bases stayed unmatched. The germline V gene has CDR1 SGDLS and CDR2 YYNGEE. This CDR3 is CASSSLTGANTDTQYF. DNA of the CDR3: TGTGCCAGCAGCTCATTGACAGGGGCCAACACAGATACGCAGTATTTT.

This rearrangement joins TRBV7-9 to TRBJ2-7; 9 bases fit TRBD2. V dropped 3 bases and J dropped 2; count of bases not matched to a gene: 5. Looked up from germline, CDR1 is SEHNR and CDR2 is FQNEAQ (reference sequence). The CDR3 consists of 15 residues. The CDR3 sequence is CASSFAGGRAYEQYF. The CDR3 DNA reads as TGTGCCAGCAGCTTCGCGGGGGGGCGGGCCTACGAGCAGTACTTC.

The V gene is TRBV6-1, the J gene TRBJ2-5, with D possibly TRBD2 on 6 matching bases. The V end lost 6 bases, the J end lost 5 bases, and 13 bases lay between the germline ends. Germline V gives CDR1 MNHNS, CDR2 SASEGT. The CDR3 runs to 13 residues. The CDR3 DNA sequence: TGTGCCAGCAGGATAGGGGCGGGGGAGACCCAGTACTTC. The encoded protein is CASRIGAGETQYF.

The genes are TRBV5-6 and TRBJ2-2; D is possibly TRBD1 (6 bases). There are 15 residues in the CDR3. The V and J ends lost 4 bases and 7 bases respectively, with 17 bases between them. Germline CDR1 is SGHDT and CDR2 is YYEEEE. The CDR3 region has the DNA TGTGCCAGCAGCGGCAGGGGACGAGCGAACGGGGAGCTGTTTTTT. Residues: CASSGRGRANGELFF. Supplemented by reference TRBV5-6 and TRBJ2-2, the full variable domain reads DAGVTQSPTHLIKTRGQQVTLRCSPKSGHDTVSWYQQALGQGPQFIFQYYEEEERQRGNFPDRFSGHQFPNYSSELNVNALLLGDSALYLCASSGRGRANGELFFGEGSRLTVL.

The V gene is TRBV4-1, the J gene TRBJ1-4, with D unresolved. Germline V CDR1 and CDR2: MGHRA, YSYEKL. With 4 bases removed from V and 4 bases from J, the gap between germline ends came to 13 bases. The CDR3 covers 15 residues. CDR3 residues: CASSRQAGLNEKLFF. CDR3 nucleotides: TGCGCCAGCAGCCGCCAGGCAGGCCTTAATGAAAAACTGTTTTTT.

The rearrangement joins TRBV30 to TRBJ2-7; 7 nucleotides align to TRBD1. Germline CDR1 GTSNPN, CDR2 SVGIG (reference sequence). The CDR3 has 12 residues. With V trimmed by 1 base and J by 3 bases, 0 bases remained unmatched. The CDR3 protein is CAWSAGGYEQYF. The CDR3 bases are TGTGCCTGGAGTGCAGGGGGCTACGAGCAGTACTTC.

V gene TRBV7-2 combines with J gene TRBJ2-3; 10 bases line up with TRBD2. The CDR3 sequence is 17 residues long. Germline V gene sequence: CDR1 SGHTA, CDR2 FQGNSA. V dropped 2 bases and J dropped 4; count of bases not matched to a gene: 9. The CDR3 bases are TGTGCCAGCAGCTTATGGGCTAGCGGGGGATCTGCAGATACGCAGTATTTT. It encodes CASSLWASGGSADTQYF.

This clone has just a few counts. The CDR3 region has the DNA TGTGCCAGCACAGAGGGTGACAGGGATACCGGGGAGCTGTTTTTT. Translation: CASTEGDRDTGELFF. The chain is built from TRBV2 and TRBJ2-2, with 7 bases lining up with TRBD1. The CDR3 spans 15 residues. The V gene end was trimmed by 7 bases and the J gene end by 5 bases; junction bases not matched to a gene: 10. Germline lookup yields CDR1 SNHLY and CDR2 FYNNEI.

This clone has a handful of counts. The rearrangement uses TRBV7-2 and TRBJ1-1; 11 bases match TRBD1. The CDR3 runs to 16 residues. Germline CDR1 is SGHTA and CDR2 is FQGNSA. The ends lost 5 bases at V and 1 base at J; junction bases unmatched: 6. The CDR3 sequence is CASSRHGQGANTEAFF. CDR3 DNA: TGTGCCAGCAGCCGACACGGACAGGGGGCGAACACTGAAGCTTTCTTT. The entire variable domain, with the rest obtained from reference TRBV7-2 and TRBJ1-1, is as follows: GAGVSQSPSNKVTEKGKDVELRCDPISGHTALYWYRQSLGQGLEFLIYFQGNSAPDKSGLPSDRFSAERTGGSVSTLTIQRTQQEDSAVYLCASSRHGQGANTEAFFGQGTRLTVV.

This chain joins TRBV5-1 and TRBJ1-6; a weak D match, TRBD1 (5 bases). CDR1 and CDR2 (germline): SGHRS, YFSETQ. The CDR3 loop spans 16 amino acids. The V and J ends lost 5 bases and 6 bases respectively, with 18 bases between them. The CDR3 is CASRGVMGLTNSPLHF. The CDR3 nucleotides are TGCGCCAGCAGAGGTGTTATGGGACTGACTAATTCACCCCTCCACTTT.

V is TRBV19 and J is TRBJ1-5; weak D call: TRBD1 (6 bases). The germline V gene has CDR1 LNHDA and CDR2 SQIVND (reference sequence). The V end was cut by 7 bases, the J end by 4 bases, with 14 bases between. The CDR3 sequence is 14 residues long. CDR3 amino acids: CASKTQGLNQPQHF. Here the CDR3 DNA reads TGTGCCAGTAAGACCCAGGGGCTTAATCAGCCCCAGCATTTT.

This rearrangement joins TRBV4-1 to TRBJ2-7; possible D gene TRBD1, 6 bases. The CDR3 spans 14 residues. The V and J ends lost 4 bases and 2 bases respectively, with 12 bases between them. Germline V CDR1 and CDR2: MGHRA, YSYEKL. The CDR3 region is CASSRGTGPYEQYF. The CDR3 DNA reads TGCGCCAGCAGCCGGGGAACAGGGCCCTACGAGCAGTACTTC.

The chain's CDR3 is CAWMAGTGQETQYF. The CDR3 region has the DNA TGTGCCTGGATGGCCGGGACAGGCCAAGAGACCCAGTACTTC. The J gene is TRBJ2-5, the V gene TRBV30, with 8 nucleotides matching TRBD1. With V trimmed by 4 bases and J by 1 base, 5 bases remained unmatched. Germline CDR1 GTSNPN, CDR2 SVGIG (reference sequence). The CDR3 runs to 14 residues.

V usage is TRBV30 and J usage is TRBJ1-1, with D tentatively TRBD1 (6 bases). V was pared by 8 bases and J by 5 bases, with 18 bases between. Germline values: CDR1 GTSNPN, CDR2 SVGIG (reference sequence). The CDR3 totals 13 residues. CDR3 loop: CAASGDSRTEAFF. CDR3 coding DNA: TGTGCCGCTTCAGGGGATTCGAGGACTGAAGCTTTCTTT.

The chain carries TRBV7-8 and TRBJ1-5; D gene uncertain. Germline assignment: CDR1 SGHVS and CDR2 FQNEAQ. The CDR3 length is 14 residues. Trimming stripped 5 bases from V and 3 bases from J, with 11 bases between. The DNA of the CDR3 is TGTGCCAGCAGCCCCGGGAGATACAATCAGCCCCAGCATTTT. This sequence encodes CASSPGRYNQPQHF.

The chain joins TRBV30 to TRBJ2-5; 9 nucleotides match TRBD1. Germline V gene lookup returns CDR1 GTSNPN and CDR2 SVGIG (reference sequence). V gave up 2 bases and J gave up 5 bases; unmatched junction bases: 12. The CDR3 contains 16 residues. DNA of the CDR3: TGTGCCTGGAGTCCTCACAGGGGGCTAGCGGTGGAGACCCAGTACTTC. This gives the protein CAWSPHRGLAVETQYF.

This clone has only one observation. This chain joins TRBV7-9 and TRBJ2-1; 8 bases map to TRBD2. The germline V gene has CDR1 SEHNR and CDR2 FQNEAQ (reference sequence). The CDR3 consists of 16 residues. V lost 4 bases, J lost 6 bases, and 11 bases stayed unmatched. The CDR3 is CASSSIRGGQGNEQFF. DNA for the CDR3: TGTGCCAGCAGCTCAATCCGGGGGGGCCAGGGCAATGAGCAGTTCTTC.

V gene TRBV10-3 combines with J gene TRBJ1-1; D ambiguous. Trimming left V 2 bases short and J 5 bases short, with 6 bases between. Germline CDR1 reads ENHRY; CDR2 reads SYGVKD. The CDR3 covers 12 residues. The CDR3 here is CAISEVETEAFF. CDR3 coding DNA: TGTGCCATCAGTGAGGTGGAGACTGAAGCTTTCTTT.

This chain uses TRBV21-1 with TRBJ2-3; the tabulated D call, TRBD2, remains unverified against the DNA. TRBV21-1 is a known pseudogene. This CDR3 has 14 amino acids. The CDR3 nucleotides read TGTGCCAGCAGCCCCCGCTGGTGTAGAGATACGCAGTATTTT. Its translation: CASSPRWCRDTQYF.

The rearrangement uses TRBV5-1 and TRBJ1-1, with a possible D match to TRBD1 (6 bases). V gave up 3 bases and J gave up 5 bases, with 17 bases separating them. Germline CDR1 SGHRS, CDR2 YFSETQ. The CDR3 runs to 15 residues. CDR3 loop: CASSSGTGLGTEAFF. The CDR3 nucleotides are TGCGCCAGCAGCTCCGGAACAGGGCTGGGAACTGAAGCTTTCTTT.

This rearrangement joins TRBV7-2 to TRBJ1-1, with TRBD1 matching 8 bases. This CDR3 is 15 amino acids long. V lost 0 bases and J lost 4; bases outside the gene matches: 4. CDR1 is SGHTA and CDR2 is FQGNSA in the germline V gene. CDR3 residues: CASSLAPGGGTEAFF. The DNA of the CDR3 is TGTGCCAGCAGCTTAGCGCCAGGGGGCGGCACTGAAGCTTTCTTT.

The rearrangement links TRBV19 to TRBJ1-4, with D uncertain. The CDR3 runs to 16 residues. Germline loops: CDR1 LNHDA, CDR2 SQIVND (reference sequence). V was pared by 4 bases and J by 3 bases, with 15 bases between. Written as DNA, the CDR3 is TGTGCCAGTAGTACCGGCGCGGGTTTCTCTAATGAAAAACTGTTTTTT. It translates to CASSTGAGFSNEKLFF.